A single sample gave rise to the 29 T cell receptor beta chains below, sequenced in a study of shared clonotypes between healthy human individuals. Data came from immunoSEQ multiplex PCR; TCRdb stores just in-frame clones and leaves some out. The profile shows 550,000 to 650,000 clones, roughly 95% of them singletons. Terminally differentiated effector memory CD45RA+ cells were left out of the naive CD8 fraction, which was CD45RO-negative and positively selected for CCR7. The sequencing sample was made of naive CD8+ T cells sorted from blood. Receptors originate from a woman aged 30 to 39 in good health.

The chain couples TRBV28 to TRBJ2-7; 11 bases line up with TRBD2. V lost 6 bases to trimming and J lost 1 base; unmatched junction nucleotides: 5. Germline V lookup: CDR1 MDHEN, CDR2 SYDVKM. There are 15 residues in the CDR3. CDR3 nucleotides: TGTGCCAGCAGCTGGACTAGCGGGCTTTCCTACGAGCAGTACTTC. Its translation: CASSWTSGLSYEQYF.

The chain carries TRBV27 and TRBJ2-7; the match to TRBD2 covers 9 bases. Germline loops: CDR1 MNHEY, CDR2 SMNVEV (reference sequence). The CDR3 sequence is 14 residues long. V trimming: 3 bases; J trimming: 5 bases; junction bases outside the gene matches: 5. CDR3 in DNA: TGTGCCAGCAGTTTTTTTGGGACTAGCAACGAGCAGTACTTC. This sequence encodes CASSFFGTSNEQYF.

This clone was observed a few times. The J gene is TRBJ2-1, the V gene TRBV19; 12 bases agree with TRBD2. CDR3 length: 15 amino acids. With V trimmed by 2 bases and J by 7 bases, 3 bases remained unmatched. The V gene's germline CDR1 is LNHDA and CDR2 SQIVND (reference sequence). The DNA for the CDR3 is TGTGCCAGTAGTATACTGACTAGCGGGAGTAATGAGCAGTTCTTC. Amino acids: CASSILTSGSNEQFF.

Worth noting for this clone: This same CDR3 is encoded by further DNA sequences in the sample. The CDR3 region has the DNA TGTGCCAGCAAATCCGGGGCCAACGTCCTGACTTTC. Translation gives CASKSGANVLTF. V is TRBV27 and J is TRBJ2-6, with D hard to call. This CDR3 region has 12 residues. Germline lookup yields CDR1 MNHEY and CDR2 SMNVEV (reference sequence). The germline V and J ends were trimmed by 7 bases and 4 bases, with 5 bases remaining between them.

The J gene is TRBJ2-7, the V gene TRBV28, with TRBD1 matching over 10 bases. The CDR3 is made up of 19 amino acids. Germline-derived CDR1 and CDR2 are MDHEN and SYDVKM. J lost 0 bases, V lost 5 bases, and 16 bases had no gene match. This CDR3 is CASSKITGTGVYSSYEQYF. The DNA of the CDR3 is TGTGCCAGCAGTAAAATCACGGGGACAGGGGTCTATTCCTCCTACGAGCAGTACTTC.

This sequence joins TRBV7-9 and TRBJ1-1; D not resolved. The CDR3 consists of 14 residues. Trimming stripped 4 bases from V and 2 bases from J, with 11 bases between. Germline lookup yields CDR1 SEHNR and CDR2 FQNEAQ (reference sequence). The DNA of the CDR3 is TGTGCCAGCAGCTGGCAGTCAGCTAACACTGAAGCTTTCTTT. Translating it yields CASSWQSANTEAFF. The full variable domain, in which reference TRBV7-9 and TRBJ1-1 provide the parts outside the CDR3, is DTGVSQNPRHKITKRGQNVTFRCDPISEHNRLYWYRQTLGQGPEFLTYFQNEAQLEKSRLLSDRFSAERPKGSFSTLEIQRTEQGDSAMYLCASSWQSANTEAFFGQGTRLTVV.

V gene TRBV5-6 combines with J gene TRBJ1-1, with TRBD1 as a possible D gene (6 bases). The CDR3 covers 16 residues. V was cut by 0 bases and J by 4 bases, with 16 bases left in between. Germline-derived CDR1 and CDR2 are SGHDT and YYEEEE. CDR3 sequence reads: CASSLDKSTGPTEAFF. The CDR3 DNA follows: TGTGCCAGCAGCTTGGATAAATCCACAGGGCCCACTGAAGCTTTCTTT.

The gene calls are TRBV5-1 and TRBJ2-5; 7 bases align to TRBD1. The last part of the DNA fits TRBJ2-7 better; the J call may be wrong. The germline gives CDR1 SGHRS, CDR2 YFSETQ. This CDR3 has 15 residues. CDR3 sequence reads: CASSLEAGGIYEQYF. The DNA of the CDR3 is TGCGCCAGCAGCTTGGAGGCAGGGGGTATTTACGAGCAGTACTTC.

As DNA, the CDR3 is TGTGCCAGTAGTTTTGGGCTAGATACGCAGTATTTT. It is translated as CASSFGLDTQYF. This chain uses TRBV19 with TRBJ2-3; unclear D gene. The V end lost 5 bases, the J end lost 5 bases, and 8 bases lay between the germline ends. The CDR3 spans 12 residues. CDR1 and CDR2 (germline): LNHDA, SQIVND (reference sequence).

This chain connects TRBV29-1 to TRBJ2-1; D perhaps matches TRBD1 (6 bases). This CDR3 has 14 residues. Per the germline V gene, CDR1 is SQVTM and CDR2 is ANQGSEA. V was cut by 5 bases and J by 6 bases, with 17 bases left in between. DNA for the CDR3: TGCAGCGTTACCGGGACACCTAGATTCAATGAGCAGTTCTTC. Translated, it gives CSVTGTPRFNEQFF.

The chain couples TRBV4-1 to TRBJ2-7; D unclear. The CDR3 loop spans 15 amino acids. V was shortened by 4 bases and J by 3 bases, with 16 bases between the two germline ends. CDR1 and CDR2 (germline): MGHRA, YSYEKL. CDR3 amino acids: CASSLGAGLLYEQYF. The CDR3 DNA follows: TGCGCCAGCAGCCTCGGAGCAGGCCTTCTCTACGAGCAGTACTTC.

This clone was observed a single time. The V call is TRBV4-1, the J call TRBJ2-3; D not resolved. This CDR3 has 13 amino acids. CDR1 is MGHRA and CDR2 is YSYEKL in the germline V gene. V lost 1 base to trimming and J lost 4 bases, with 6 bases between them. This CDR3 reads CASSQAGPDTQYF. The CDR3 DNA sequence: TGCGCCAGCAGCCAAGCCGGCCCAGATACGCAGTATTTT.

This rearrangement joins TRBV27 to TRBJ2-7; unclear D gene. The V end was cut by 3 bases, the J end by 5 bases, with 20 bases between. The CDR3 totals 16 residues. Per germline, CDR1 MNHEY and CDR2 SMNVEV (reference sequence). The CDR3 DNA sequence: TGTGCCAGCAGTTTTACCGGTGGCTCTCCGACGAACGAGCAGTACTTC. It is translated as CASSFTGGSPTNEQYF.

This chain joins TRBV7-8 and TRBJ2-3; 13 bases match TRBD2. The CDR3 has 16 residues. CDR1 and CDR2 from the germline V gene are SGHVS and FQNEAQ. The J segment lost 3 bases and the V segment lost 4 bases, leaving 4 bases of the junction unmatched. The CDR3 DNA is TGTGCCAGCAGCTCCTGGACTAGCGGGAGTACAGATACGCAGTATTTT. It encodes CASSSWTSGSTDTQYF.

The genes are TRBV10-2 and TRBJ2-7, with D hard to call. The CDR3 spans 13 residues. V lost 0 bases and J 4 bases, leaving 7 bases between the germline ends. The germline V gene encodes CDR1 WSHSY and CDR2 SAAADI. The CDR3 DNA is TGCGCCAGCAGTGAGTCGACCCCGTACGAGCAGTACTTC. Protein sequence: CASSESTPYEQYF.

The chain is built from TRBV19 and TRBJ1-5; no reliable D call. The length of the CDR3 is 16 residues. Trimming left V 3 bases short and J 2 bases short, with 14 bases between. Germline values: CDR1 LNHDA, CDR2 SQIVND (reference sequence). CDR3 loop: CASSIASGGRNQPQHF. The CDR3 DNA is TGTGCCAGTAGTATTGCATCTGGTGGCCGCAATCAGCCCCAGCATTTT.

The J gene is TRBJ1-2, the V gene TRBV25-1; D remains unclear. V was clipped by 6 bases and J by 7 bases, with 15 bases between them. Germline-derived CDR1 and CDR2 are MGHDK and SYGVNS. The CDR3 runs to 13 residues. DNA for the CDR3: TGTGCCAGCAGCATAGAATGGAGATCTGGCTACACCTTC. This codes for CASSIEWRSGYTF.

This chain connects TRBV19 to TRBJ1-2, with D unclear. V dropped 5 bases and J dropped 0 bases, with 13 bases sitting between them. CDR3 length equals 15 residues. Germline lookup yields CDR1 LNHDA and CDR2 SQIVND (reference sequence). CDR3 in amino acids: CASSVRADPNYGYTF. The CDR3, as DNA: TGTGCCAGTAGTGTCCGGGCGGATCCTAACTATGGCTACACCTTC.

This sequence joins TRBV29-1 and TRBJ2-1; D might be TRBD2 (5 bases). The V end lost 6 bases, the J end lost 0 bases, and 12 bases lay between the germline ends. Germline V gives CDR1 SQVTM, CDR2 ANQGSEA. This CDR3 contains 14 residues. The chain's CDR3 is CSVPQTISYNEQFF. The CDR3 DNA reads TGCAGCGTCCCTCAGACTATCTCCTACAATGAGCAGTTCTTC.

The chain couples TRBV30 to TRBJ2-1, with D perhaps being TRBD1 or TRBD2 (5 bases each). Trimming stripped 3 bases from V and 8 bases from J, with 20 bases between. The CDR3 runs 15 residues. The germline V gene encodes CDR1 GTSNPN and CDR2 SVGIG (reference sequence). The CDR3, as DNA: TGTGCCTGGAGGCCCGGGACCCCGAGATTCGATGAGCAGTTCTTC. Protein: CAWRPGTPRFDEQFF.

This clone was seen a single time. J is TRBJ2-3 and V is TRBV28; no clear D gene. The V gene lost 5 bases and the J gene lost 2 bases, with 11 bases spanning the gap. CDR1 is MDHEN and CDR2 is SYDVKM in the germline V gene. The CDR3 extends over 14 amino acids. This CDR3 is CASSAGSFTDTQYF. The DNA for the CDR3 is TGTGCCAGCAGTGCTGGATCTTTCACAGATACGCAGTATTTT.

The chain couples TRBV27 to TRBJ2-3; D is unclear. The CDR3 is made up of 14 amino acids. The germline V gene encodes CDR1 MNHEY and CDR2 SMNVEV (reference sequence). V lost 2 bases to trimming and J lost 5 bases, with 11 bases between them. The CDR3 region is CASSLREGLDTQYF. DNA for the CDR3: TGTGCCAGCAGTTTACGCGAAGGGCTAGATACGCAGTATTTT.

The chain combines TRBV4-2 with TRBJ1-2; TRBD1 agrees at 9 bases. Trimming took 0 bases from V and 0 from J; bases not matched to a gene: 8. Germline V CDR1 and CDR2: LGHNA, YNFKEQ. The CDR3 runs 18 residues. This CDR3 is CASSQEKDRGLPNYGYTF. CDR3 DNA sequence: TGTGCCAGCAGCCAAGAGAAGGACAGGGGCCTTCCTAACTATGGCTACACCTTC.

This clone has just one count. The chain uses TRBV7-9 and TRBJ1-1; 10 positions match TRBD1. The CDR3 has 16 amino acids. V gave up 1 base and J gave up 4 bases; unmatched junction bases: 6. CDR1 is SEHNR, CDR2 FQNEAQ, per germline (reference sequence). DNA of the CDR3: TGTGCCAGCAGCTTAGATAGGGGACAGGGGAGCACTGAAGCTTTCTTT. It specifies CASSLDRGQGSTEAFF.

The chain combines TRBV13 with TRBJ2-2; D gene uncertain. V was trimmed by 4 bases and J by 1 base, leaving 7 bases between them. Germline V gene lookup returns CDR1 PRHDT and CDR2 FYEKMQ (reference sequence). This CDR3 has 14 residues. CDR3 in amino acids: CASSSSVNTGELFF. The CDR3 coding sequence is TGTGCCAGCAGCTCCAGTGTGAACACCGGGGAGCTGTTTTTT.

The chain links TRBV6-4 to TRBJ2-3; 7 bases match TRBD2. Germline V lookup: CDR1 MRHNA, CDR2 SNTAGT. After removal of 4 bases from V and 6 bases from J, the junction contained 25 bases not matched to a gene. This CDR3 spans 20 amino acids. CDR3 amino acids: CASSVPGERETSLLPDTQYF. The CDR3 nucleotides are TGTGCCAGCAGTGTCCCCGGGGAGCGGGAAACCTCCCTCCTGCCGGATACGCAGTATTTT.

V usage is TRBV27 and J usage is TRBJ2-5, with 9 bases fitting TRBD1. The CDR3 runs 13 residues. V shed 6 bases and J 5 bases; nucleotides not matched to a gene: 4. Germline CDR1 and CDR2: MNHEY and SMNVEV (reference sequence). Here the CDR3 reads CASSWDREETQYF. The DNA of the CDR3 is TGTGCCAGCAGCTGGGACAGGGAGGAGACCCAGTACTTC.

The J gene is TRBJ2-2, the V gene TRBV11-3; D gene unclear. The V end was cut by 0 bases, the J end by 0 bases, with 5 bases between. CDR1 and CDR2 (germline): SGHNT, YENEEA. The CDR3 is 15 residues long. CDR3 protein: CASSLDGANTGELFF. The DNA of the CDR3 is TGTGCCAGCAGCTTAGACGGAGCGAACACCGGGGAGCTGTTTTTT.

The chain is built from TRBV11-2 and TRBJ2-7; D is possibly TRBD2 (5 bases). This CDR3 contains 14 residues. Germline-derived CDR1 and CDR2 are SGHAT and FQNNGV. Trimming pared 5 bases from V and 2 bases from J, leaving 13 bases between. The CDR3 loop is CASSHVGLTYEQYF. The CDR3 DNA reads as TGTGCCAGCAGCCATGTCGGACTCACCTACGAGCAGTACTTC.